This T cell receptor (beta chain) was sequenced during a study of identical twins (dated by TCRdb to between 2015 and 2016). Regarding the study in general: The study deep-sequenced TCR alpha and beta repertoires from monozygotic twins, unrelated adults of various ages and cord blood to test whether fetal clonotypes persist. To rule out contamination, replicate twin experiments were performed at different times with different library preparation protocols. Overall study results and their limits: Because the same donors could not be followed over many years, conclusions were based on cross-sectional statistical analysis. Fewer insertions were carried by abundant cord blood beta clonotypes, a similar but weaker trend appeared in young adult naive repertoires, and no such trend appeared in memory repertoires. Compared with coincidental sharing between unrelated individuals, out-of-frame TCR alpha sequences shared between twins had an excess of sequences with low generation probability. Out-of-frame TCR alpha sharing in monozygotic twins was systematically underestimated by recombination models, whereas sharing between unrelated individuals was in agreement with the recombination models. Invariant T cells such as MAIT and iNKT could partly confound zero-insertion analyses, although diverse VJ usage argued against such confounding for most clonotypes. In beta out-of-frame sequences, excess twin sharing was weaker, because having fewer shared sequences lowered the signal-to-noise ratio.

Only healthy Caucasian donors were included. Three pairs of female monozygotic twins, all aged about 18 to 30 years, were included in the twin cohort. Positive isolation kits from Invitrogen were used to isolate the CD4+ and CD8+ T cell populations. There are 12 amino acids in the CDR3, from cysteine to phenylalanine inclusive. The read is trimmed to its CDR3 DNA, 36 bases read in frame from base 1. V gives up 4 bases and J gives up 8 bases, and the segment between their germline ends measures 14 bases. CDR1 and CDR2 were assigned from the germline V gene (reference sequence) as DFQATT and SNEGSKA. There are a few counts of this clonotype. What this receptor recognizes is not known. Nothing much larger sits one base from this clone, and base qualities are not available. Receptors were amplified or captured by 5' RACE. Sequencing relied on an Illumina HiSeq 2000. A universal primer binding site was introduced by template switching, and a unique molecular identifier was present in the final cDNA, enabling accurate counting of TCR cDNA molecules. Specific primers in the conserved constant-segment region were used to synthesize first-strand cDNA for the TCR alpha and beta chains. Each cDNA library was double barcoded, with a SMART-Mk sample barcode plus Illumina barcodes, to control for contamination. TruSeq adapter sequences along with Illumina sample barcodes were introduced in two successive PCR steps. The Illumina HiSeq platform was used with custom primers to sequence TCR alpha and beta cDNA libraries. Turning to the authors' computational methods: Unique molecular identifiers were extracted from raw reads with MiGEC, and CDR3 positions were determined with MiXCR. For each individual, recombination models were inferred using an EM algorithm with the repgenHMM and IGoR tools. Shared clonotypes were analyzed with the tcR package in R, and sharing was normalized by the product of cloneset sizes. To study raw recombination free of thymic and clonal selection effects, out-of-frame nonproductive sequences were analyzed. TCRdb's own reprocessing of the public reads used fastp at Q25 and MiXCR and kept productive beta chains. CDR3 protein sequences are deduplicated, and each keeps its most common genes and DNA. TCRdb assigned the V and J calls; the authors' analysis was not used. For this sample the table gives about 520,000 distinct CDR3 sequences, of which about 20% were detected only once. Under 0.95% of the sample lies in the top ten.

The sample also formed part of further work on T cells expressing NK-cell markers. As the second publication notes: Under 10 donors provided sorted CD3+CD56+NKG2C+, CD3+CD56+NKG2C- and CD3+CD56-NKG2C+ T-cell subsets, whose TCR beta-chain repertoires were profiled. Of the eight sequenced donors, seven were found to be HCMV-seropositive and one was found to be HCMV-seronegative. To restrict sorting to alphabetaTCR-expressing T cells, an anti-gammadeltaTCR antibody was added in several experiments. For more than 5 donors, the dominant CD3+CD56+NKG2C+ clonotypes were among the top 10 CD8+ clonotypes and accounted for roughly 1.0-7.5% of CD8+ T cells. Those dominant clonotypes were again the most abundant among CD3+CD56-NKG2C+ cells in a handful of donors, at about 25-60.1%. Whether the expanded NKG2C-expressing T cell clones were specific for HCMV antigens was left unclear. The study sequenced eight donors, all healthy volunteers chosen at random: three men and five women. HCMV serostatus was determined by detecting HCMV-specific IgG in serum with a commercial ELISA kit. Reads were demultiplexed and grouped by UMI with MIGEC, and clonotypes were assembled and quantified with MiTCR. To exclude erroneous sequences, only TCR cDNA sequences supported by at least two reads were retained. The tcR package was used for downstream repertoire analysis, with clonotypes matched between fractions based on CDR3 nucleotide sequence plus V segment. VDJmatch was used to annotate antigen specificity against VDJdb, with one amino acid substitution allowed in CDR3.

Sequencing input: CD4+ T cells sorted from blood. The origin of this receptor is a woman younger than 30 in good health. The chain is assembled from TRBV20-1 and TRBJ1-2, with TRBD1 as a weak D call on 5 bases. The DNA reads TGCAGTGCTATGAACCGAGGGGAGGGCTACACCTTC. It translates as CSAMNRGEGYTF.